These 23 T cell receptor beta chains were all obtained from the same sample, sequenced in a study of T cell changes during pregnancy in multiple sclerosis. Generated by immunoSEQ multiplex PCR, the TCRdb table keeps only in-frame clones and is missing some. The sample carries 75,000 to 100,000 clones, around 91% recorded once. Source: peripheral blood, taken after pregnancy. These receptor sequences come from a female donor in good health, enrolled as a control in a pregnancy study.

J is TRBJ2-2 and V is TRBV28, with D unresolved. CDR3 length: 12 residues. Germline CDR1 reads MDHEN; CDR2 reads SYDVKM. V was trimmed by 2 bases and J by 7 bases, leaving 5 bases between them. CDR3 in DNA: TGTGCCAGCAGTTTAGCAGTCGGGGAGCTGTTTTTT. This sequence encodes CASSLAVGELFF.

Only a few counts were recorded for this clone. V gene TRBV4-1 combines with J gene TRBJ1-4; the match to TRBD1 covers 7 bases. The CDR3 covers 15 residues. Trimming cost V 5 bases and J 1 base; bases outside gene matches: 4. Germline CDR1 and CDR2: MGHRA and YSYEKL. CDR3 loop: CASSEHRGTNEKLFF. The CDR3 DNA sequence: TGCGCCAGCAGCGAACACAGGGGAACTAATGAAAAACTGTTTTTT.

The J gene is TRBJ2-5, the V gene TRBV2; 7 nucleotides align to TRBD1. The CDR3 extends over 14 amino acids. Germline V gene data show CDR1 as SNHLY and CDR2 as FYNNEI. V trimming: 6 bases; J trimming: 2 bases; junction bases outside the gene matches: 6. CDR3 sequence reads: CASRSRDSQETQYF. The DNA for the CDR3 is TGTGCCAGCAGATCCCGGGACAGTCAAGAGACCCAGTACTTC.

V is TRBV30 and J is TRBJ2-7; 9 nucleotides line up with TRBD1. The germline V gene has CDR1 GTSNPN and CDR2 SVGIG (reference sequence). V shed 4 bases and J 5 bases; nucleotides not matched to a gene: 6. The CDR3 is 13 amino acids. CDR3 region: CAWTGDRGNEQYF. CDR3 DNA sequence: TGTGCCTGGACCGGAGACAGGGGGAACGAGCAGTACTTC.

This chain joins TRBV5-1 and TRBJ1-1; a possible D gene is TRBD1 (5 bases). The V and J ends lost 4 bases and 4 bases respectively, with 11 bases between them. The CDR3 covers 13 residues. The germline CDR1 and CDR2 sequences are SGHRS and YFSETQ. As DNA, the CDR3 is TGCGCCAGCAGCGAAAACCAGGGCACTGAAGCTTTCTTT. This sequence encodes CASSENQGTEAFF.

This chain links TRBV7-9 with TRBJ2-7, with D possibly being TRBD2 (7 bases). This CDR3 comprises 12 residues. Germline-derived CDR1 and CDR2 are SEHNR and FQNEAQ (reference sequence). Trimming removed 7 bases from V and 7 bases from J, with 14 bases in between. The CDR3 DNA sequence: TGTGCCAGCAAGAGGGGGGGTGAGGAGCAGTACTTC. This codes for CASKRGGEEQYF.

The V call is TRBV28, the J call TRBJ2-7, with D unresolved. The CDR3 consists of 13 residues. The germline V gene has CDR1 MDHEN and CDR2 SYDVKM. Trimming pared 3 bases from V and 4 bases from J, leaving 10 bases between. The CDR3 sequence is CASSFGSGYEQYF. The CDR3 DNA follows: TGTGCCAGCAGTTTTGGGTCGGGTTACGAGCAGTACTTC.

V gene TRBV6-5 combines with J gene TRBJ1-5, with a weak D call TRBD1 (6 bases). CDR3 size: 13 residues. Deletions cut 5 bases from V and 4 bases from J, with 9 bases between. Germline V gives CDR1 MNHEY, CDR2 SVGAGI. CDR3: CASSRTANQPQHF. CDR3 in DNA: TGTGCCAGCAGTCGGACAGCTAATCAGCCCCAGCATTTT.

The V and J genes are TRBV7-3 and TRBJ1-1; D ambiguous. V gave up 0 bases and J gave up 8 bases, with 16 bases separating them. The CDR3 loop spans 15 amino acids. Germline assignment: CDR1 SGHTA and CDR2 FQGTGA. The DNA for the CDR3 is TGTGCCAGCAGCTTAACAGGCGGGAGTCCGGGAGAAGCTTTCTTT. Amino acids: CASSLTGGSPGEAFF.

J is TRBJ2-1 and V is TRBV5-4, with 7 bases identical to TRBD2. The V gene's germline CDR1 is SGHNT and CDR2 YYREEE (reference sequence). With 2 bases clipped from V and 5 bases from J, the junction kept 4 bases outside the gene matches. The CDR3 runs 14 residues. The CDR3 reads CASSFGGGNNEQFF. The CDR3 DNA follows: TGTGCCAGCAGCTTCGGCGGGGGAAACAATGAGCAGTTCTTC.

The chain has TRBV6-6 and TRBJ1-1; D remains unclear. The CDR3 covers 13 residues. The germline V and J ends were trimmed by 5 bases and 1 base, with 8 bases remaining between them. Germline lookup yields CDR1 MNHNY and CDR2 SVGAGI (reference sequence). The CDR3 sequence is CASSRGWNTEAFF. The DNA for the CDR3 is TGTGCCAGCAGTCGCGGGTGGAACACTGAAGCTTTCTTT.

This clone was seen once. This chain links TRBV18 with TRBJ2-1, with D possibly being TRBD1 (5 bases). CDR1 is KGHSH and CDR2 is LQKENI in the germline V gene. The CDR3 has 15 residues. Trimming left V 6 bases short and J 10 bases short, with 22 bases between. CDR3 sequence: CASSELDSYNEEQFF. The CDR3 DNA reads TGTGCCAGCTCGGAGTTAGACAGCTATAATGAGGAGCAGTTCTTC.

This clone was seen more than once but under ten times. The CDR3 DNA sequence: TGCGCCAGCAGCCAAGCCGGGATGCCGCATGAAAAACTGTTTTTT. Its translation: CASSQAGMPHEKLFF. This sequence joins TRBV4-3 and TRBJ1-4; D is unclear. The germline V gene encodes CDR1 LGHNA and CDR2 YSLEER. The CDR3 sequence is 15 residues long. With 1 base removed from V and 6 bases from J, the gap between germline ends came to 12 bases.

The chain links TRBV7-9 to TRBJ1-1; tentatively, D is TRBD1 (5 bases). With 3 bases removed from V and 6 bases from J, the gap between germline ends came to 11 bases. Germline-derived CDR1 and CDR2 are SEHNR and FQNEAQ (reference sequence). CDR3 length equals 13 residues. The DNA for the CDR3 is TGTGCCAGCAGCTTTATGGGGCCCCCTGAAGCTTTCTTT. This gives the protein CASSFMGPPEAFF.

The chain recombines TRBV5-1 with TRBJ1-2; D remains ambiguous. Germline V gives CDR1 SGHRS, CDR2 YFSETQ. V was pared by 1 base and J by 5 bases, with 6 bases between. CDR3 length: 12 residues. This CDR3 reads CASSLSQYGYTF. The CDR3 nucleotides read TGCGCCAGCAGCTTGAGTCAGTATGGCTACACCTTC.

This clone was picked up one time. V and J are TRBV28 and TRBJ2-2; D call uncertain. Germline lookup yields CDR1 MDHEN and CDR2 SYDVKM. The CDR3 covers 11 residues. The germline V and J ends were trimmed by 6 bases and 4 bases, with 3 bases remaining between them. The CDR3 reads CASRRTGELFF. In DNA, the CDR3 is TGTGCCAGCAGGCGCACCGGGGAGCTGTTTTTT.

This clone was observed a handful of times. The CDR3, as DNA: TGTGCCAGCAGGCCCCGGGACTCCTATGAAGCTTTCTTT. It encodes CASRPRDSYEAFF. V is TRBV5-5 and J is TRBJ1-1; maybe TRBD1 (5 bases). The V gene's germline CDR1 is SGHKS and CDR2 YYEKEE (reference sequence). The V and J ends lost 5 bases and 7 bases respectively, with 15 bases between them. The CDR3 is made up of 13 amino acids.

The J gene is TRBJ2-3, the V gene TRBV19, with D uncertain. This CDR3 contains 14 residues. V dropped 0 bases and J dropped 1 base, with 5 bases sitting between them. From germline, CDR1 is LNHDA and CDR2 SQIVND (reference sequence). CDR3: CASSIDIGTDTQYF. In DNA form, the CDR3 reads TGTGCCAGTAGTATAGATATCGGCACAGATACGCAGTATTTT.

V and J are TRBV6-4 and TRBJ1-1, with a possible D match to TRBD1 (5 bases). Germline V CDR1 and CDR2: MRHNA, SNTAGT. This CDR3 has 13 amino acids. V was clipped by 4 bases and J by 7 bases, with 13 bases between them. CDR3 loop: CASSAGFESEAFF. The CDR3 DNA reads TGTGCCAGCAGTGCAGGGTTTGAGAGTGAAGCTTTCTTT.

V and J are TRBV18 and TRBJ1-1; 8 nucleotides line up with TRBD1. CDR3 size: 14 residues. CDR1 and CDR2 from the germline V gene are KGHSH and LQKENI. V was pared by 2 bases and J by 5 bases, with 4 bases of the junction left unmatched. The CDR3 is CASSPDRGVTEAFF. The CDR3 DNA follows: TGTGCCAGCTCACCAGACAGGGGAGTTACTGAAGCTTTCTTT.

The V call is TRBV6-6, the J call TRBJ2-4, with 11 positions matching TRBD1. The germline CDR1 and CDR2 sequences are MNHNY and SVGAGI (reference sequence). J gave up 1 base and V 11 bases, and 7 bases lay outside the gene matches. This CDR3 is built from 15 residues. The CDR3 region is CAVGQGARAKNIQYF. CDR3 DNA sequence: TGTGCCGTCGGACAGGGGGCGCGCGCCAAAAACATTCAGTACTTC.

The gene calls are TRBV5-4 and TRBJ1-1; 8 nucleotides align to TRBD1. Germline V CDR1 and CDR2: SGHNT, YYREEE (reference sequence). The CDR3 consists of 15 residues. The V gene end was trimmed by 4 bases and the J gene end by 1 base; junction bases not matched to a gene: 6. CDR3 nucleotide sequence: TGTGCCAGCAGCCTACTCACAGGGGGGAACACTGAAGCTTTCTTT. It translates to CASSLLTGGNTEAFF.

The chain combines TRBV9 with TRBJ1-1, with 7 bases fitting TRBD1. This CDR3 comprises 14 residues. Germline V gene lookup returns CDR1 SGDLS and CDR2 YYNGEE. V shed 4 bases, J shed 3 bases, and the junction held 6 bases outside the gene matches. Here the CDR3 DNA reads TGTGCCAGCAGCATCCGAGACAGGGACACTGAAGCTTTCTTT. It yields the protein CASSIRDRDTEAFF.